The 24 T cell receptor beta chains presented below share a single source sample, sequenced in a study of blood T cell repertoires in COVID-19. TCRdb's copy holds only in-frame clones and misses some; the assay was immunoSEQ multiplex PCR. The sample consists of approximately 500,000 clones, 70% to 90% of them appearing once. Sequencing used peripheral blood. These receptor sequences come from a human donor in a cohort sampled during active COVID-19.

The chain carries TRBV19 and TRBJ1-1; D is ambiguous. The CDR3 has 14 residues. The germline gives CDR1 LNHDA, CDR2 SQIVND (reference sequence). V lost 5 bases and J lost 2, with 12 bases in between. The CDR3 is CASSLSRVNTEAFF. The CDR3, as DNA: TGTGCCAGTAGTCTCTCACGGGTAAACACTGAAGCTTTCTTT.

The V call is TRBV18, the J call TRBJ2-3; D not certain. Germline CDR1 and CDR2: KGHSH and LQKENI. Trimming stripped 0 bases from V and 2 bases from J, with 3 bases between. CDR3 length: 13 residues. CDR3 sequence (DNA): TGTGCCAGCTCACCACCCCACACAGATACGCAGTATTTT. Amino acids: CASSPPHTDTQYF.

The CDR3 DNA reads TGTGCCAGTAGTCGCTCGGCAGGCGTCTATGGCTACACCTTC. Translated, it gives CASSRSAGVYGYTF. The genes are TRBV19 and TRBJ1-2, with D uncertain. V lost 5 bases and J 4 bases, leaving 14 bases between the germline ends. Germline-derived CDR1 and CDR2 are LNHDA and SQIVND (reference sequence). This CDR3 contains 14 residues.

The chain links TRBV28 to TRBJ1-4, with 8 bases matching TRBD1. Germline CDR1 MDHEN, CDR2 SYDVKM. This CDR3 has 15 residues. J lost 6 bases, V lost 10 bases, and 13 bases had no gene match. CDR3 loop: CAITPGQVGDEKLFF. For the CDR3, the DNA is TGTGCCATTACCCCGGGACAGGTTGGGGATGAAAAACTGTTTTTT.

The chain has TRBV28 and TRBJ2-7; 9 positions agree with TRBD1. The CDR3 has 14 residues. Trimming removed 6 bases from V and 4 bases from J; junction bases left unmatched: 7. CDR1 MDHEN and CDR2 SYDVKM come from the germline V gene. CDR3 residues: CASRGTGSLYEQYF. In nucleotides, the CDR3 is TGTGCCAGCAGGGGGACAGGGTCCCTTTACGAGCAGTACTTC.

The CDR3 reads CASSQDGGGEETQYF. CDR3 bases: TGTGCCAGCAGCCAAGATGGTGGGGGCGAAGAGACCCAGTACTTC. The chain has TRBV3-1 (or the pseudogene TRBV3-2) and TRBJ2-5; D is possibly TRBD1 (6 bases). Germline V gives CDR1 LGHDT, CDR2 YNNKEL (reference sequence). The CDR3 loop spans 15 amino acids. Trimming took off 0 bases at V and 3 bases at J, with 11 bases between the two ends.

The chain couples TRBV18 to TRBJ2-7; the D gene is possibly TRBD1 (6 bases). The CDR3 extends over 14 amino acids. Trimming removed 3 bases at V and 5 bases at J, with 14 bases between. Germline V gives CDR1 KGHSH, CDR2 LQKENI. The CDR3 DNA sequence: TGTGCCAGCTCACCGGATACAGGGTTGAACGAGCAGTACTTC. This encodes CASSPDTGLNEQYF.

This chain links TRBV30 with TRBJ1-2; 10 bases are a match to TRBD1. Per germline, CDR1 GTSNPN and CDR2 SVGIG (reference sequence). The CDR3 is made up of 15 amino acids. V lost 0 bases and J lost 6; bases outside the gene matches: 7. DNA for the CDR3: TGTGCCTGGAGTGTACTGGGGGGGACAGGGGATGGCTACACCTTC. The encoded protein is CAWSVLGGTGDGYTF.

The genes are TRBV6-1 and TRBJ1-6; D might be TRBD1 (5 bases). The CDR3 loop spans 14 amino acids. Germline V gene sequence: CDR1 MNHNS, CDR2 SASEGT. V was clipped by 1 base and J by 7 bases, with 8 bases between them. This chain's CDR3 is CASSEGAGNSPLHF. The CDR3 DNA is TGTGCCAGCAGTGAAGGGGCAGGGAATTCACCCCTCCACTTT.

The gene calls are TRBV4-1 and TRBJ2-2; 11 bases agree with TRBD2. V gave up 0 bases and J gave up 5 bases; unmatched junction bases: 11. This CDR3 is 19 amino acids long. CDR1 is MGHRA, CDR2 YSYEKL, per germline. The CDR3 bases are TGCGCCAGCAGCCAAGAGGCTATTCTAGCGGGAGGCCAGACCGGGGAGCTGTTTTTT. It specifies CASSQEAILAGGQTGELFF.

The chain links TRBV4-1 to TRBJ2-7; 8 bases line up with TRBD2. The CDR3 covers 15 residues. CDR1 and CDR2 from the germline V gene are MGHRA and YSYEKL. V lost 2 bases, J lost 4 bases, and 7 bases stayed unmatched. The CDR3 nucleotides are TGCGCCAGCAGCCAACAAATGACTAGCGCTTACGAGCAGTACTTC. Protein: CASSQQMTSAYEQYF.

The chain has TRBV3-1 (or the pseudogene TRBV3-2) and TRBJ1-2, with 7 positions matching TRBD1. Germline V gene data show CDR1 as LGHDT and CDR2 as YNNKEL (reference sequence). This CDR3 is 15 amino acids long. The J segment lost 8 bases and the V segment lost 5 bases, leaving 14 bases of the junction unmatched. CDR3 DNA sequence: TGTGCCAGCAGCAGCGATTACAGGGGTTACAACGGCTACACCTTC. It codes for CASSSDYRGYNGYTF.

The chain is built from TRBV30 and TRBJ1-4; 7 bases align to TRBD1. This CDR3 comprises 14 residues. The V and J ends lost 2 bases and 4 bases, in that order; junction bases with no gene match: 4. Germline V gene lookup returns CDR1 GTSNPN and CDR2 SVGIG (reference sequence). CDR3 sequence reads: CAWSPDRINEKLFF. CDR3 in DNA: TGTGCCTGGAGTCCGGACAGGATTAATGAAAAACTGTTTTTT.

The chain is built from TRBV2 and TRBJ2-7, with D hard to call. The CDR3 runs to 8 residues. Germline assignment: CDR1 SNHLY and CDR2 FYNNEI. Trimming took off 4 bases at V and 11 bases at J, with 3 bases between the two ends. This CDR3 reads CASSAEYF. The DNA for the CDR3 is TGTGCCAGCAGTGCCGAGTACTTC.

The V call is TRBV19, the J call TRBJ1-1; tentative D call: TRBD1 (5 bases). V shed 7 bases and J shed 4 bases, with 19 bases lying between them. Germline V gene sequence: CDR1 LNHDA, CDR2 SQIVND (reference sequence). The CDR3 covers 15 residues. CDR3 residues: CASKEGHGIRTEAFF. The CDR3 nucleotides read TGTGCCAGTAAGGAGGGGCATGGAATTCGCACTGAAGCTTTCTTT.

This chain joins TRBV5-8 and TRBJ1-2; TRBD1 matches at 9 bases. Germline V CDR1 and CDR2: SGHTS, YDEGEE. The CDR3 extends over 14 amino acids. V gave up 8 bases and J gave up 4 bases; unmatched junction bases: 9. The CDR3 region has the DNA TGTGCCAGTAACGGACAGGGGAAGGTCTATGGCTACACCTTC. As protein: CASNGQGKVYGYTF.

The rearrangement uses TRBV15 and TRBJ2-7; 9 bases are shared with TRBD2. Germline CDR1 LNHNV, CDR2 YYDKDF (reference sequence). The V gene end was trimmed by 0 bases and the J gene end by 5 bases; junction bases not matched to a gene: 8. This CDR3 is 16 amino acids long. CDR3 sequence: CATSRDVAGVADEQYF. The DNA for the CDR3 is TGTGCCACCAGCAGAGATGTAGCGGGAGTTGCGGACGAGCAGTACTTC.

The V call is TRBV7-2, the J call TRBJ2-3; tentative D call: TRBD2 (6 bases). Trimming left V 6 bases short and J 0 bases short, with 19 bases between. Germline lookup yields CDR1 SGHTA and CDR2 FQGNSA. The CDR3 sequence is 17 residues long. DNA of the CDR3: TGTGCCAGCAGTCAGTCGGGCGGGACTCCTAGCACAGATACGCAGTATTTT. Its translation: CASSQSGGTPSTDTQYF.

The rearrangement links TRBV30 to TRBJ1-3; D remains unclear. V lost 2 bases and J lost 8, with 19 bases in between. Per the germline V gene, CDR1 is GTSNPN and CDR2 is SVGIG (reference sequence). The CDR3 sequence is 15 residues long. The CDR3 DNA reads TGTGCCTGGAGTCTTCTCCTCCTCGGAGGAGACACCATATATTTT. This codes for CAWSLLLLGGDTIYF.

This chain links TRBV28 with TRBJ1-5, with unresolved D. Trimming left V 3 bases short and J 5 bases short, with 8 bases between. The CDR3 length is 13 residues. The germline gives CDR1 MDHEN, CDR2 SYDVKM. The CDR3 here is CASSLVRDQPQHF. DNA for the CDR3: TGTGCCAGCAGTTTGGTGAGAGATCAGCCCCAGCATTTT. The full variable domain, in which reference TRBV28 and TRBJ1-5 provide the parts outside the CDR3, is DVKVTQSSRYLVKRTGEKVFLECVQDMDHENMFWYRQDPGLGLRLIYFSYDVKMKEKGDIPEGYSVSREKKERFSLILESASTNQTSMYLCASSLVRDQPQHFGDGTRLSIL.

The chain couples TRBV5-1 to TRBJ2-1, with 8 nucleotides matching TRBD1. The CDR3 is 14 residues long. Germline V gene data show CDR1 as SGHRS and CDR2 as YFSETQ. The V segment lost 4 bases and the J segment 6 bases; nucleotides outside the gene matches: 6. The CDR3 here is CASSQDRVGNEQFF. DNA for the CDR3: TGCGCCAGCAGCCAGGACAGGGTGGGCAATGAGCAGTTCTTC.

This clone was seen once. V is TRBV6-5 and J is TRBJ2-7; 7 bases map to TRBD1. Per germline, CDR1 MNHEY and CDR2 SVGAGI. V lost 5 bases and J lost 5; bases outside the gene matches: 3. This CDR3 comprises 12 residues. The CDR3 DNA reads as TGTGCCAGCAGTAAAACAGGGGACGAGCAGTACTTC. The encoded protein is CASSKTGDEQYF.

The V gene is TRBV19, the J gene TRBJ1-1; unclear D gene. V gave up 1 base and J gave up 0 bases, with 12 bases separating them. The CDR3 is made up of 16 amino acids. Germline CDR1 and CDR2: LNHDA and SQIVND (reference sequence). In DNA, the CDR3 is TGTGCCAGTAGTATAGTCGGGAACTTCATGAACACTGAAGCTTTCTTT. As protein: CASSIVGNFMNTEAFF.

V usage is TRBV10-3 and J usage is TRBJ1-2; the D is unclear. Deletions cut 4 bases from V and 8 bases from J, with 8 bases between. CDR1 and CDR2 (germline): ENHRY, SYGVKD. CDR3 size: 11 residues. CDR3 in amino acids: CAISGGGGYTF. The DNA for the CDR3 is TGTGCCATCAGTGGGGGAGGCGGCTACACCTTC.